Each of the 20 T cell receptor beta chains below was sequenced from the same sample in a study of PD-L1 blockade in urothelial cancer. The time point here: pretreatment peripheral blood. Produced via immunoSEQ multiplex PCR; TCRdb's table is partial and in-frame only. This table has 75,000 to 95,000 clones, about 82% appearing once. The sample here was PBMCs, taken around atezolizumab (anti-PD-L1) treatment. All receptors come from a man aged 40-55 years with urothelial cancer.

J is TRBJ1-2 and V is TRBV5-4, with D unresolved. CDR1 SGHNT and CDR2 YYREEE come from the germline V gene (reference sequence). V dropped 1 base and J dropped 2 bases, with 9 bases sitting between them. The CDR3 consists of 14 residues. CDR3 sequence (DNA): TGTGCCAGCAGCTTGCGGGAGGCCAACTATGGCTACACCTTC. Its translation: CASSLREANYGYTF. The variable domain in full, completed from reference TRBV5-4 and TRBJ1-2, reads ETGVTQSPTHLIKTRGQQVTLRCSSQSGHNTVSWYQQALGQGPQFIFQYYREEENGRGNFPPRFSGLQFPNYSSELNVNALELDDSALYLCASSLREANYGYTFGSGTRLTVV.

The sample holds a few counts of this clone. The sample has other DNA sequences that encode this CDR3 too. The chain combines TRBV7-9 with TRBJ1-1; tentative D call: TRBD1 (6 bases). Trimming removed 5 bases from V and 2 bases from J, with 9 bases in between. The length of the CDR3 is 13 residues. The germline V gene has CDR1 SEHNR and CDR2 FQNEAQ (reference sequence). CDR3 sequence (DNA): TGTGCCAGCAGCCGCGGGGGCAACACTGAAGCTTTCTTT. Protein sequence: CASSRGGNTEAFF.

CDR3 residues: CASSNRGPNEKLFF. The CDR3 coding sequence is TGTGCCAGCAGTAACAGGGGGCCTAATGAAAAACTGTTTTTT. This chain uses TRBV27 with TRBJ1-4, with TRBD1 matching 9 bases. Germline CDR1 and CDR2: MNHEY and SMNVEV (reference sequence). Losses at the gene ends were 5 bases for V and 3 bases for J; bases not matched to a gene: 1. The CDR3 runs 14 residues. Variable domain in full (rest from reference TRBV27 and TRBJ1-4): EAQVTQNPRYLITVTGKKLTVTCSQNMNHEYMSWYRQDPGLGLRQIYYSMNVEVTDKGDVPEGYKVSRKEKRNFPLILESPSPNQTSLYFCASSNRGPNEKLFFGSGTQLSVL.

This chain uses TRBV29-1 with TRBJ2-7; D not resolved. CDR1 SQVTM and CDR2 ANQGSEA come from the germline V gene. The CDR3 runs 11 residues. V gave up 2 bases and J gave up 2 bases, with 4 bases separating them. The CDR3 sequence is CSVERAYEQYF. The CDR3 nucleotides read TGCAGCGTTGAACGCGCCTACGAGCAGTACTTC.

The rearrangement joins TRBV15 to TRBJ2-1; D unclear. V was cut by 0 bases and J by 13 bases, with 10 bases left in between. CDR3 length equals 12 residues. Germline CDR1 and CDR2: LNHNV and YYDKDF (reference sequence). CDR3 coding DNA: TGTGCCACCAGCAGAGATTTCCGGTACCAGTTCTTC. Its protein product is CATSRDFRYQFF.

Regarding this clone: Likely a read error: the CDR3 ends without its conserved phenylalanine or tryptophan. The J gene is TRBJ2-7, the V gene TRBV6-5; possible D gene TRBD1, 6 bases. CDR1 and CDR2 (germline): MNHEY, SVGAGI. Trimming left V 0 bases short and J 2 bases short, with 11 bases between. This CDR3 comprises 15 residues. CDR3 coding DNA: TGTGCCAGCAGTTACTCAGGTCAGGGGCCCTACGAGCAGTACCTC. Translated: CASSYSGQGPYEQYL.

This clone is a singleton in its sample. This chain connects TRBV27 to TRBJ2-1; TRBD2 might be the D (6 bases). Trimming left V 6 bases short and J 5 bases short, with 14 bases between. The CDR3 contains 14 residues. The germline V gene encodes CDR1 MNHEY and CDR2 SMNVEV (reference sequence). CDR3 nucleotides: TGTGCCAGCAGGACGGGACTTCACAACAATGAGCAGTTCTTC. Its protein product is CASRTGLHNNEQFF.

V is TRBV5-1 and J is TRBJ1-1, with D perhaps matching TRBD1 (5 bases). Germline V gene sequence: CDR1 SGHRS, CDR2 YFSETQ. The CDR3 spans 15 residues. The V gene lost 3 bases and the J gene lost 0 bases, with 12 bases spanning the gap. The CDR3 coding sequence is TGCGCCAGCAGCTATAGCGGGACGGTGAACACTGAAGCTTTCTTT. This encodes CASSYSGTVNTEAFF.

The chain links TRBV15 to TRBJ2-1; weak D call: TRBD1 (5 bases). The CDR3 covers 12 residues. Germline V CDR1 and CDR2: LNHNV, YYDKDF (reference sequence). V gave up 5 bases and J gave up 8 bases, with 10 bases separating them. CDR3 nucleotides: TGTGCCACCAGCTCCCGGACATATGAGCAGTTCTTC. It is translated as CATSSRTYEQFF.

The chain recombines TRBV28 with TRBJ1-4, with TRBD1 as a possible D gene (5 bases). Germline-derived CDR1 and CDR2 are MDHEN and SYDVKM. V shed 2 bases and J shed 8 bases, with 12 bases lying between them. CDR3 length: 14 amino acids. The CDR3 bases are TGTGCCAGCAGTTTAGCAGGGAACACCGAAAAACTGTTTTTT. Translating it yields CASSLAGNTEKLFF.

This clone was counted once. J is TRBJ1-2 and V is TRBV28; TRBD1 agrees at 7 bases. Losses at the gene ends were 3 bases for V and 2 bases for J; bases not matched to a gene: 12. The CDR3 is 17 residues long. The germline gives CDR1 MDHEN, CDR2 SYDVKM. The CDR3 DNA follows: TGTGCCAGCAGTTTGTATAGGCGTTCCAGGGGGAACTATGGCTACACCTTC. It is translated as CASSLYRRSRGNYGYTF.

V gene TRBV6-4 combines with J gene TRBJ1-1; the D gene is possibly TRBD1 (5 bases). Per the germline V gene, CDR1 is MRHNA and CDR2 is SNTAGT. V dropped 0 bases and J dropped 1 base, with 12 bases sitting between them. The CDR3 runs 16 residues. The CDR3 spells CASSDSYGGGNTEAFF. Here the CDR3 DNA reads TGTGCCAGCAGTGACTCCTATGGGGGGGGGAACACTGAAGCTTTCTTT.

In this sample, this clone turned up once. This sequence joins TRBV5-6 and TRBJ2-7; D is perhaps TRBD2 (6 bases). Germline V CDR1 and CDR2: SGHDT, YYEEEE. This CDR3 region has 15 residues. Between the trimmed V and J ends, which lost 6 bases and 0 bases, there was a span of 16 bases. CDR3 bases: TGTGCCAGCACCTCACTGGGGGGAGGCTCCTACGAGCAGTACTTC. Encoded protein: CASTSLGGGSYEQYF.

CDR3: CASRRQGSSYNEQFF. Written as DNA, the CDR3 is TGTGCCAGCCGTAGACAGGGAAGCTCCTACAATGAGCAGTTCTTC. The chain combines TRBV28 with TRBJ2-1, with 7 bases fitting TRBD1. Germline assignment: CDR1 MDHEN and CDR2 SYDVKM. The CDR3 loop spans 15 amino acids. V lost 8 bases, J lost 0 bases, and 7 bases stayed unmatched.

There are a few counts of this clone. The genes are TRBV28 and TRBJ1-2, with 8 bases fitting TRBD1. Germline V gives CDR1 MDHEN, CDR2 SYDVKM. The trim removed 8 bases at V and 8 bases at J, leaving 16 bases unmatched. This CDR3 comprises 15 residues. CDR3 loop: CASCPGPGGAEGYTF. CDR3 nucleotides: TGTGCCAGCTGCCCAGGTCCAGGGGGCGCGGAAGGCTACACCTTC.

The CDR3 reads CASSLIPGEVYNEQFF. CDR3 sequence (DNA): TGTGCCAGCAGTTTAATTCCGGGGGAGGTTTACAATGAGCAGTTCTTC. The rearrangement joins TRBV27 to TRBJ2-1; D is perhaps TRBD2 (6 bases). Trimming stripped 2 bases from V and 4 bases from J, with 15 bases between. CDR1 is MNHEY, CDR2 SMNVEV, per germline (reference sequence). This CDR3 has 16 residues.

The rearrangement links TRBV10-3 to TRBJ2-5; perhaps TRBD1 as D (5 bases). The ends were cut back, 5 bases at V and 0 bases at J, with 7 bases in the middle. The CDR3 has 13 residues. Looked up from germline, CDR1 is ENHRY and CDR2 is SYGVKD. The CDR3 loop is CAISRQYQETQYF. In DNA, the CDR3 is TGTGCCATCAGTCGACAGTACCAAGAGACCCAGTACTTC.

This chain connects TRBV18 to TRBJ1-1, with TRBD1 as a possible D gene (6 bases). CDR1 is KGHSH and CDR2 is LQKENI in the germline V gene. V lost 5 bases, J lost 2 bases, and 15 bases lay in between. The CDR3 loop spans 15 amino acids. This chain's CDR3 is CASSYSGTINTEAFF. CDR3 nucleotides: TGTGCCAGCTCATACTCCGGGACAATTAACACTGAAGCTTTCTTT. Full variable domain (remainder filled in from reference TRBV18 and TRBJ1-1): NAGVMQNPRHLVRRRGQEARLRCSPMKGHSHVYWYRQLPEEGLKFMVYLQKENIIDESGMPKERFSAEFPKEGPSILRIQQVVRGDSAAYFCASSYSGTINTEAFFGQGTRLTVV.

V gene TRBV28 combines with J gene TRBJ2-7; D unclear. Germline V lookup: CDR1 MDHEN, CDR2 SYDVKM. The CDR3 runs 13 residues. The V and J ends lost 6 bases and 0 bases respectively, with 9 bases between them. The chain's CDR3 is CASSPRNSYEQYF. The CDR3 DNA reads TGTGCCAGCAGCCCTAGGAACTCCTACGAGCAGTACTTC.

The gene calls are TRBV30 and TRBJ1-1; no firm D call. Deletions cut 2 bases from V and 3 bases from J, with 4 bases between. The CDR3 extends over 11 amino acids. Per germline, CDR1 GTSNPN and CDR2 SVGIG (reference sequence). CDR3 in DNA: TGTGCCTGGAGTCAGGACACTGAAGCTTTCTTT. Its protein is CAWSQDTEAFF.